These 6 T cell receptor beta chains originate from one sample sequenced in a study of beta chain features in type 1 diabetes. TCRB transcripts that were expressed got sequenced, as all of the isolated RNA had been reverse transcribed. The method was immunoSEQ multiplex PCR; TCRdb's version includes in-frame clones alone and lacks a portion of them. The sample lists under 90,000 clones; roughly 31% were seen once. The sample consisted of stem cell memory CD4+ T cells from blood. The receptors come from a woman younger than 35 in good health.

The chain has TRBV5-6 and TRBJ1-1, with D maybe TRBD1 (5 bases). The CDR3 contains 17 residues. Germline V gene data show CDR1 as SGHDT and CDR2 as YYEEEE. The V end lost 2 bases, the J end lost 0 bases, and 17 bases lay between the germline ends. The CDR3 loop is CASSLPGLWGLNTEAFF. The CDR3 region has the DNA TGTGCCAGCAGCTTACCGGGACTCTGGGGGTTGAACACTGAAGCTTTCTTT.

Only a few counts were recorded for this clone. V usage is TRBV7-9 and J usage is TRBJ1-2; the D is unclear. V was trimmed by 7 bases and J by 7 bases, leaving 13 bases between them. Germline V gene sequence: CDR1 SEHNR, CDR2 FQNEAQ (reference sequence). The CDR3 spans 12 residues. The CDR3 is CASTSEHGGYTF. The CDR3 DNA reads TGTGCCAGCACCTCGGAGCACGGTGGCTACACCTTC.

The chain joins TRBV7-7 to TRBJ2-2; 9 positions agree with TRBD2. The V gene's germline CDR1 is SSHAT and CDR2 FNYEAQ (reference sequence). The CDR3 has 14 residues. CDR3 amino acids: CARVAGAELGELFF. The CDR3 DNA follows: TGTGCTAGGGTAGCGGGAGCGGAGTTGGGGGAGCTGTTTTTT.

The sample holds a few counts of this clone. The chain carries TRBV5-1 and TRBJ2-7; a weak D match, TRBD1 (5 bases). The V gene lost 0 bases and the J gene lost 2 bases, with 12 bases spanning the gap. This CDR3 spans 15 amino acids. CDR1 is SGHRS and CDR2 is YFSETQ in the germline V gene. Here the CDR3 DNA reads TGCGCCAGCAGCTTGGCCCTGACAGACCCCTACGAGCAGTACTTC. Translating gives CASSLALTDPYEQYF.

The rearrangement links TRBV7-8 to TRBJ1-4; TRBD1 aligns across 7 bases. Losses at the gene ends were 6 bases for V and 2 bases for J; bases not matched to a gene: 6. CDR3 size: 15 residues. Per the germline V gene, CDR1 is SGHVS and CDR2 is FQNEAQ. CDR3 bases: TGTGCCAGCAGTTCAGAGGGGGCGACTAATGAAAAACTGTTTTTT. This encodes CASSSEGATNEKLFF.

The chain carries TRBV7-8 and TRBJ1-1; 8 positions match TRBD1. Germline lookup yields CDR1 SGHVS and CDR2 FQNEAQ. Trimming removed 5 bases from V and 3 bases from J; junction bases left unmatched: 5. This CDR3 is 14 amino acids long. The CDR3 nucleotides read TGTGCCAGCAGCATACTACAGGGGGACACTGAAGCTTTCTTT. Its protein is CASSILQGDTEAFF.